The rows below give T cell receptor beta chains drawn from one sample of a study of blood T cell repertoires in COVID-19. Using immunoSEQ multiplex PCR, the repertoire was profiled, and TCRdb retains in-frame clones only, with some absent. The table shows about 73,000 clones, with over 80% occurring only once. What was sequenced was peripheral blood. These receptors were obtained from an elderly man with active or convalescent COVID-19. Each CDR3 is given with its conserved first and last residue. Fields, in order: J gene, V gene, clone size, D gene, CDR3 protein, CDR3 DNA. D genes are given only for firm matches. Rows may omit the clone size; those that give it use once, few, many or a size class.

>TRBJ1-2|TRBV5-1|-|-
CASSLGQGSGYTF
TGCGCCAGCAGCTTGGGCCAGGGGAGCGGCTACACCTTC
>TRBJ2-7|TRBV2|-|TRBD1
CASYSTGAHEQYF
TGTGCCAGTTACTCGACAGGGGCCCACGAGCAGTACTTC
>TRBJ1-5|TRBV19|few|TRBD1
CASSKDRGNQPQHF
TGTGCCAGTAGTAAAGACAGGGGGAATCAGCCCCAGCATTTT
>TRBJ2-7|TRBV3-1/TRBV3-2|-|TRBD2
CASSSLAGGGYEQYF
TGTGCCAGCAGCTCACTAGCGGGAGGCGGTTACGAGCAGTACTTC
>TRBJ1-1|TRBV5-1|-|-
CASTQTAGLTEAFF
TGCGCCAGCACCCAGACGGCCGGGTTGACTGAAGCTTTCTTT
>TRBJ2-7|TRBV16|-|TRBD1
CASSQASNGQGDEQYF
TGTGCCAGCAGCCAGGCATCGAACGGACAGGGGGACGAGCAGTACTTC
>TRBJ1-2|TRBV30|-|TRBD1
CAWTGTGGVGGYTF
TGTGCCTGGACCGGGACAGGGGGCGTAGGAGGCTACACCTTC
>TRBJ2-2|TRBV6-2/TRBV6-3|-|-
CASTPALNTGELFF
TGTGCCAGCACCCCAGCGCTAAACACCGGGGAGCTGTTTTTT
>TRBJ1-2|TRBV3-1/TRBV3-2|-|TRBD1
CASSQDIGRGFRGYTF
TGTGCCAGCAGCCAAGATATCGGCAGGGGGTTTCGTGGCTACACCTTC
>TRBJ2-1|TRBV6-2/TRBV6-3|-|TRBD2
CASSSGLAGQFF
TGTGCCAGCAGTTCGGGACTAGCTGGGCAGTTCTTC
>TRBJ1-2|TRBV28|-|-
CASSFESYGYTF
TGTGCCAGCAGTTTTGAGAGCTATGGCTACACCTTC
>TRBJ1-5|TRBV7-8|-|-
CASSSLTGTNQPQHF
TGTGCCAGCAGCTCGCTGACAGGCACCAATCAGCCCCAGCATTTT
>TRBJ2-5|TRBV19|-|TRBD1
CASSSTGGGETQYF
TGTGCCAGTAGTTCTACAGGGGGAGGAGAGACCCAGTACTTC
>TRBJ1-5|TRBV6-1|few|-
CASSEGQFNQPQHF
TGTGCCAGCAGTGAAGGGCAGTTCAATCAGCCCCAGCATTTT
>TRBJ2-7|TRBV20-1|once|-
CSARDRGEQYF
TGCAGTGCTAGAGATCGGGGAGAGCAGTACTTC
>TRBJ2-7|TRBV6-5|-|-
CASTSGYEQYF
TGTGCCAGCACCTCAGGGTACGAGCAGTACTTC
>TRBJ2-1|TRBV6-1|-|TRBD2
CASSDPGLANYNEQFF
TGTGCCAGCAGTGACCCGGGACTAGCGAATTACAATGAGCAGTTCTTC
>TRBJ1-2|TRBV4-2|medium-sized|TRBD1
CASSQVRRGQKGYTF
TGTGCCAGCAGCCAAGTTCGCAGGGGGCAGAAAGGCTACACCTTC
>TRBJ2-2|TRBV28|-|-
CASSLAPVGELFF
TGTGCCAGCAGTTTGGCTCCAGTCGGGGAGCTGTTTTTT
>TRBJ1-2|TRBV6-6|-|TRBD1
CASSNRGGSGYTF
TGTGCCAGCAGCAACAGGGGTGGCTCTGGCTACACCTTC
>TRBJ2-7|TRBV6-5|-|TRBD2
CASSYSLAGGPYEQYF
TGTGCCAGCAGTTACTCGTTAGCGGGAGGGCCCTACGAGCAGTACTTC
>TRBJ2-3|TRBV21-1|-|-
CASSFRTSERVDTQYF
TGTGCCAGCAGCTTTCGGACTAGCGAGCGGGTAGATACGCAGTATTTT
>TRBJ2-1|TRBV5-4|-|TRBD2
CASSLGAGPANEQFF
TGTGCCAGCAGCTTAGGAGCGGGGCCCGCGAATGAGCAGTTCTTC
>TRBJ1-4|TRBV19|-|-
CASRAPGEKEKLFF
TGTGCCAGTAGGGCCCCGGGGGAAAAGGAAAAACTGTTTTTT
>TRBJ1-5|TRBV5-8|-|-
CASSLAETSSGNQPQHF
TGTGCCAGCAGCTTGGCCGAGACTAGTTCTGGCAATCAGCCCCAGCATTTT
>TRBJ1-2|TRBV18|-|-
CASSREDIFYGYTF
TGTGCCAGCTCGCGGGAAGACATATTCTATGGCTACACCTTC
>TRBJ2-7|TRBV5-6|-|TRBD1
CASSFGTGLSEQYF
TGTGCCAGCAGCTTCGGGACAGGGTTATCCGAGCAGTACTTC
>TRBJ1-2|TRBV19|-|TRBD1
CATSLDRVAGYTF
TGTGCCACCAGCTTGGACAGGGTGGCGGGCTACACCTTC
>TRBJ1-4|TRBV12-5|once|TRBD1
CASGLELGGGREKLFF
TGTGCTAGTGGTTTGGAACTAGGGGGCGGTCGGGAAAAACTGTTTTTT
>TRBJ2-3|TRBV10-3|-|-
CASLRTPLADTQYF
TGTGCCAGCCTCCGGACACCACTCGCAGATACGCAGTATTTT
>TRBJ1-2|TRBV19|-|-
CASTPARGYGYTF
TGTGCCAGTACTCCGGCCAGGGGCTATGGCTACACCTTC
>TRBJ2-2|TRBV5-1|-|-
CASSLVQGYTGELFF
TGCGCCAGCAGCTTGGTCCAGGGCTACACCGGGGAGCTGTTTTTT
>TRBJ2-1|TRBV7-9|-|TRBD1
CASSLDRGRAFF
TGTGCCAGCAGCCTCGACAGGGGGCGGGCGTTCTTC
>TRBJ1-6|TRBV3-1/TRBV3-2|-|-
CASSQSRVGSPLHF
TGTGCCAGCAGCCAATCCAGGGTGGGCTCACCCCTCCACTTT
>TRBJ1-2|TRBV7-2|once|TRBD1
CASSLGLQGRGYTF
TGTGCCAGCAGCTTGGGATTACAGGGGAGAGGCTACACCTTC
>TRBJ2-2|TRBV27|-|-
CASSQTGRSGTGELFF
TGTGCCAGCAGTCAAACAGGAAGGTCGGGCACCGGGGAGCTGTTTTTT
>TRBJ1-2|TRBV10-3|few|-
CAIRSGGGYGYTF
TGTGCCATCAGGTCGGGCGGAGGCTATGGCTACACCTTC
>TRBJ1-5|TRBV2|few|-
CASTQIYGQPQHF
TGTGCCAGCACCCAAATATACGGTCAGCCCCAGCATTTT
>TRBJ1-5|TRBV24-1|once|TRBD1
CAAGTGFGPQHF
TGTGCCGCCGGGACAGGATTTGGGCCCCAGCATTTT
>TRBJ1-1|TRBV6-5|-|-
CASSRQFRAFF
TGTGCCAGCAGTAGACAGTTTCGGGCTTTCTTT
>TRBJ1-4|TRBV2|-|TRBD1
CASRPGTGESNEKLFF
TGTGCCAGCAGACCCGGGACAGGCGAATCTAATGAAAAACTGTTTTTT
>TRBJ1-1|TRBV2|-|-
CASRRNTEAFF
TGTGCCAGCAGGAGGAACACTGAAGCTTTCTTT
>TRBJ2-7|TRBV19|-|-
CASARAGYQGEQYF
TGTGCCAGTGCAAGGGCAGGGTATCAAGGCGAGCAGTACTTC
>TRBJ2-5|TRBV3-1/TRBV3-2|-|TRBD2
CASSQGRLAGGPGETQYF
TGTGCCAGCAGCCAGGGTAGACTAGCGGGGGGGCCGGGAGAGACCCAGTACTTC
>TRBJ1-3|TRBV5-1|-|-
CASRTENSGNTIYF
TGCGCCAGCCGGACAGAGAACTCTGGAAACACCATATATTTT